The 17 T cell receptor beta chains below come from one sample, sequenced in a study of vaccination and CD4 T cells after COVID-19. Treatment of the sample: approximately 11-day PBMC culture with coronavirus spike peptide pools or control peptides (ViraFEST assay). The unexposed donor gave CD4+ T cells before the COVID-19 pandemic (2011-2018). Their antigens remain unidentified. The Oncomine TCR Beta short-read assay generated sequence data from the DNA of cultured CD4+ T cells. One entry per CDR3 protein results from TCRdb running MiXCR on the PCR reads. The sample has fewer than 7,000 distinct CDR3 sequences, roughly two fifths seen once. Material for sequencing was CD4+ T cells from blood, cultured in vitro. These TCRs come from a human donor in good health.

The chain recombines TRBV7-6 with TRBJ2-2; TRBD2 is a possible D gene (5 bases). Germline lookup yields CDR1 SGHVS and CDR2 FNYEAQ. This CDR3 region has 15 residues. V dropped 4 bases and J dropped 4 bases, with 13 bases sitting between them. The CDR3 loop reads CASSSSLEATGELFF. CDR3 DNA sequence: TGTGCCAGCAGCTCCAGTTTGGAGGCCACCGGGGAGCTGTTTTTT. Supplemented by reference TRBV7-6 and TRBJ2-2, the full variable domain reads GAGVSQSPRYKVTKRGQDVALRCDPISGHVSLYWYRQALGQGPEFLTYFNYEAQQDKSGLPNDRFSAERPEGSISTLTIQRTEQRDSAMYRCASSSSLEATGELFFGEGSRLTVL.

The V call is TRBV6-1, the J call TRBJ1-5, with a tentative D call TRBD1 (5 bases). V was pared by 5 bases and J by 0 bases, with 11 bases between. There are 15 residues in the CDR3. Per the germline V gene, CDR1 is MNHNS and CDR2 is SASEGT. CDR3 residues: CASSRPTDSNQPQHF. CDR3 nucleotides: TGTGCCAGCAGTAGACCGACAGATAGCAATCAGCCCCAGCATTTT.

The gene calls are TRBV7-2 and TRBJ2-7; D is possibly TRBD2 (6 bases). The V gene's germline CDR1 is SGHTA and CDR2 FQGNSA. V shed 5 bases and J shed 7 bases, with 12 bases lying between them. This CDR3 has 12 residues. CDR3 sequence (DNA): TGTGCCAGCAGCCCGAGTGGGAGGGAGCAGTACTTC. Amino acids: CASSPSGREQYF.

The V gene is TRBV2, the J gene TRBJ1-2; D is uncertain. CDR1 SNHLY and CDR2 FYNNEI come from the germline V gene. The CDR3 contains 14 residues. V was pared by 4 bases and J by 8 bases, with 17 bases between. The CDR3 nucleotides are TGTGCCAGCAGTGTAATTTTGGCAGGAGGAGGCTACACCTTC. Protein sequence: CASSVILAGGGYTF.

The CDR3 reads CASSPRRGGPQETQYF. CDR3 sequence (DNA): TGTGCCAGCTCACCACGGCGGGGGGGCCCACAAGAGACCCAGTACTTC. The chain combines TRBV18 with TRBJ2-5; 9 positions match TRBD2. The trim removed 1 base at V and 2 bases at J, leaving 5 bases unmatched. Germline CDR1 reads KGHSH; CDR2 reads LQKENI. The CDR3 contains 16 residues.

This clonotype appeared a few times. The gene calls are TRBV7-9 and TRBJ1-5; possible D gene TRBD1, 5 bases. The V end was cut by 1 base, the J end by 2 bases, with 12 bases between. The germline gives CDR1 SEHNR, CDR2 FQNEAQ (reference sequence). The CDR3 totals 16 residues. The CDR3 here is CASSLGPRDGNQPQHF. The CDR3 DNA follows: TGTGCCAGCAGCTTAGGTCCCAGGGATGGCAATCAGCCCCAGCATTTT.

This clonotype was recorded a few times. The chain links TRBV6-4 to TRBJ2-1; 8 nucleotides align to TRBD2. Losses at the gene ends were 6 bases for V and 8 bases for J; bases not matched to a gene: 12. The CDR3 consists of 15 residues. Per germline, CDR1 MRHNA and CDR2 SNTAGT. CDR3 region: CASSAGTREHDEQFF. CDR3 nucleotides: TGTGCCAGCAGCGCCGGGACTAGAGAACACGATGAGCAGTTCTTC.

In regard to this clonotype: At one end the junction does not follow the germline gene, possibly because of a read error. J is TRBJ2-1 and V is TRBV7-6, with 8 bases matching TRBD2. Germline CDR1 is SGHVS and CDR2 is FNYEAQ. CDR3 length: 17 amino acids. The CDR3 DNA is TGTGCTAGCAGCTTACTTGGAGCGGGGGCCGGTTTAGATGAGCAGTTCTTC. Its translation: CASSLLGAGAGLDEQFF.

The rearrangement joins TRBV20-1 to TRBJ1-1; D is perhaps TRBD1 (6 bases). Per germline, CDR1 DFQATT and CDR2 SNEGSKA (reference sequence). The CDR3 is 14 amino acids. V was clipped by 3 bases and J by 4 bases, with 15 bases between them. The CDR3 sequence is CSARLQGSSTEAFF. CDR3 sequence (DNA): TGCAGTGCTAGGCTACAGGGATCGAGCACTGAAGCTTTCTTT.

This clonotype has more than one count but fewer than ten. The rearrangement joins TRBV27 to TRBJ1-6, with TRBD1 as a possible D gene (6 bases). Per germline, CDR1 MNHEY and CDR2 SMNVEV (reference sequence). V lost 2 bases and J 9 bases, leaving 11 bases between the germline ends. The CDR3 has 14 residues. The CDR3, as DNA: TGTGCCAGCAGTTTAAAACAGGGTACTTCACCCCTCCACTTT. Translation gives CASSLKQGTSPLHF.

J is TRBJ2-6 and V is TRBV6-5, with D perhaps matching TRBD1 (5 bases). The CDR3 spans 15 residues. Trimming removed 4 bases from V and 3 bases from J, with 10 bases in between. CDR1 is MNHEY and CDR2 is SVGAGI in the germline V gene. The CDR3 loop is CASSSPGNGANVLTF. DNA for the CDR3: TGTGCCAGCAGTTCCCCAGGGAATGGGGCCAACGTCCTGACTTTC.

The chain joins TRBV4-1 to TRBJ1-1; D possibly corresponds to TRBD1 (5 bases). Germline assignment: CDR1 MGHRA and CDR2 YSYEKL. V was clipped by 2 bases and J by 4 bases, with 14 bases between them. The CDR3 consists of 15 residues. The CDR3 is CASSQNLRGTTEAFF. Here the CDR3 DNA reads TGCGCCAGCAGCCAAAACCTTCGTGGGACCACTGAAGCTTTCTTT.

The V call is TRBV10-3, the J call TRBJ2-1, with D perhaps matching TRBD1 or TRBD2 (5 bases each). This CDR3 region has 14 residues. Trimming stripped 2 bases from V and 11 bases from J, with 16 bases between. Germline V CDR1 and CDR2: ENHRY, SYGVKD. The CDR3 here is CAISETRDAHKQFF. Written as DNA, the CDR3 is TGTGCCATCAGTGAGACGAGGGACGCTCATAAGCAGTTCTTC.

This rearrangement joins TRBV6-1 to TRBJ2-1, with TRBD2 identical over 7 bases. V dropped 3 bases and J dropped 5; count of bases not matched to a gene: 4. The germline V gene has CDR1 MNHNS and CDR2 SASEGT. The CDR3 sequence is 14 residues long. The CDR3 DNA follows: TGTGCCAGCAGTGAGTCTAGCGGTGACAATGAGCAGTTCTTC. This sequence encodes CASSESSGDNEQFF.

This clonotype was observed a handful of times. CDR3 in amino acids: CASSLVWTEAFF. The CDR3 nucleotides read TGTGCCAGCAGCTTAGTTTGGACTGAAGCTTTCTTT. This sequence joins TRBV7-2 and TRBJ1-1; D gene uncertain. CDR1 and CDR2 from the germline V gene are SGHTA and FQGNSA. This CDR3 spans 12 amino acids. The ends were cut back, 1 base at V and 5 bases at J, with 5 bases in the middle.

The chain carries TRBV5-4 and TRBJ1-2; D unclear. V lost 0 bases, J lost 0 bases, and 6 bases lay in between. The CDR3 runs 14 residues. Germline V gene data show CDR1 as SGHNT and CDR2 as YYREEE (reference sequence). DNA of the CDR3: TGTGCCAGCAGCTTGGGTGGGACTAACTATGGCTACACCTTC. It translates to CASSLGGTNYGYTF.

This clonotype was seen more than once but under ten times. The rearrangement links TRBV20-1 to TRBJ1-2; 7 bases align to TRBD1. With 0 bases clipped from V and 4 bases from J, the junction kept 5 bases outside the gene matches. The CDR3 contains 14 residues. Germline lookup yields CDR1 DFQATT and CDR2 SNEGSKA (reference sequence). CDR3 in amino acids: CSARDEDRIYGYTF. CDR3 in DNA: TGCAGTGCTAGAGATGAGGACAGGATCTATGGCTACACCTTC.